The 20 T cell receptor beta chains presented below share a single source sample, sequenced in a study of OX40 agonist ivuxolimab in advanced cancers. Clones were sequenced by immunoSEQ multiplex PCR, and TCRdb holds only the in-frame ones, with some missing. The sample records around 140,000 clones, 90% being singletons. Sample: CD4+ or CD8+ T cells sorted from blood, taken in a trial of the OX40 agonist ivuxolimab. The receptors were sampled from an adult with an advanced solid tumor such as melanoma, head and neck, liver or kidney cancer.

The V call is TRBV29-1, the J call TRBJ2-1, with TRBD2 matching over 13 bases. V was pared by 7 bases and J by 8 bases, with 14 bases of the junction left unmatched. Per the germline V gene, CDR1 is SQVTM and CDR2 is ANQGSEA. This CDR3 comprises 16 residues. The CDR3 DNA reads as TGCAGCGCTGTCATCGCGGGACTAGCGGGACATTATGAGCAGTTCTTC. It is translated as CSAVIAGLAGHYEQFF.

The chain combines TRBV6-1 with TRBJ2-7; TRBD2 matches at 7 bases. The CDR3 totals 15 residues. Germline loops: CDR1 MNHNS, CDR2 SASEGT. J was trimmed by 2 bases and V by 2 bases; bases with no gene match: 6. CDR3 sequence reads: CASSELRGRAYEQYF. The CDR3 nucleotides are TGTGCCAGCAGTGAACTCCGCGGGAGAGCCTACGAGCAGTACTTC.

The CDR3 reads CASGLSLVREQFF. For the CDR3, the DNA is TGTGCTAGTGGTTTGTCGCTAGTACGGGAGCAGTTCTTC. The chain couples TRBV12-5 to TRBJ2-1, with D unclear. The CDR3 spans 13 residues. Per germline, CDR1 LGHNT and CDR2 FRNRAP. The V end lost 2 bases, the J end lost 10 bases, and 12 bases lay between the germline ends.

The chain joins TRBV19 to TRBJ2-6, with D perhaps TRBD1 or TRBD2 (5 bases each). The CDR3 is 15 residues long. Germline V CDR1 and CDR2: LNHDA, SQIVND (reference sequence). V was trimmed by 11 bases and J by 0 bases, leaving 14 bases between them. CDR3 DNA sequence: TGTGCCTCCAACGGGGCGAACTCTGGGGCCAACGTCCTGACTTTC. It yields the protein CASNGANSGANVLTF.

The chain combines TRBV7-9 with TRBJ1-1; 8 nucleotides match TRBD1. Unmatched junction bases numbered 4, after V lost 10 bases and J lost 0 bases. Germline values: CDR1 SEHNR, CDR2 FQNEAQ (reference sequence). The CDR3 spans 13 residues. In DNA, the CDR3 is TGTGCCAATGGACAGGGAATGAACACTGAAGCTTTCTTT. This translates into CANGQGMNTEAFF.

The chain couples TRBV9 to TRBJ1-4, with D hard to call. This CDR3 is built from 12 residues. V was pared by 4 bases and J by 8 bases, with 9 bases between. Germline CDR1 reads SGDLS; CDR2 reads YYNGEE. The CDR3 spells CASSSVEEKLFF. Written as DNA, the CDR3 is TGTGCCAGCAGCTCCGTGGAGGAAAAACTGTTTTTT. The full variable domain, completed using reference TRBV9 and TRBJ1-4, is DSGVTQTPKHLITATGQRVTLRCSPRSGDLSVYWYQQSLDQGLQFLIQYYNGEERAKGNILERFSAQQFPDLHSELNLSSLELGDSALYFCASSSVEEKLFFGSGTQLSVL.

The chain uses TRBV2 and TRBJ2-2, with D unresolved. V lost 3 bases to trimming and J lost 3 bases, with 11 bases between them. The CDR3 spans 15 residues. Per the germline V gene, CDR1 is SNHLY and CDR2 is FYNNEI. CDR3 loop: CASSEVGTHTGELFF. The CDR3 DNA follows: TGTGCCAGCAGTGAGGTGGGAACTCACACCGGGGAGCTGTTTTTT.

This clone has only one observation. The chain employs TRBV9 and TRBJ1-4; D unclear. The CDR3 runs 16 residues. Looked up from germline, CDR1 is SGDLS and CDR2 is YYNGEE. V was shortened by 3 bases and J by 0 bases, with 12 bases between the two germline ends. CDR3 in DNA: TGTGCCAGCAGCGGGCAGACGGGCGCAACTAATGAAAAACTGTTTTTT. Its translation: CASSGQTGATNEKLFF.

The chain couples TRBV6-4 to TRBJ2-1, with no clear D. This CDR3 has 13 amino acids. Trimming removed 6 bases from V and 6 bases from J, with 12 bases in between. The germline gives CDR1 MRHNA, CDR2 SNTAGT. The CDR3 nucleotides read TGTGCCAGCAGCCAAAGAAGCACCAATGAGCAGTTCTTC. Translated: CASSQRSTNEQFF.

The table lists this clone with a count of one. V and J are TRBV15 and TRBJ2-3, with D perhaps matching TRBD1 (5 bases). Germline CDR1 and CDR2: LNHNV and YYDKDF (reference sequence). The V end was cut by 1 base, the J end by 0 bases, with 11 bases between. The CDR3 covers 16 residues. In nucleotides, the CDR3 is TGTGCCACCAGCAGAGGTGGGGCACATAGCACAGATACGCAGTATTTT. Amino acids: CATSRGGAHSTDTQYF.

V and J are TRBV5-1 and TRBJ1-1; D is possibly TRBD1 (6 bases). CDR3 length: 17 residues. Germline V gives CDR1 SGHRS, CDR2 YFSETQ. V was trimmed by 0 bases and J by 0 bases, leaving 15 bases between them. CDR3 in DNA: TGCGCCAGCAGCTTGGCAGACAGGCGACTAATGAACACTGAAGCTTTCTTT. This translates into CASSLADRRLMNTEAFF.

In this sample, this clone turned up once. The chain is built from TRBV4-2 and TRBJ2-7; no definite D call. This CDR3 comprises 16 residues. The V gene lost 1 base and the J gene lost 2 bases, with 15 bases spanning the gap. CDR1 and CDR2 from the germline V gene are LGHNA and YNFKEQ. The CDR3 DNA reads as TGTGCCAGCAGCCAAGCTGCTTCCCCAGTCCCCTACGAGCAGTACTTC. Residues: CASSQAASPVPYEQYF.

The chain uses TRBV28 and TRBJ2-1, with 8 bases fitting TRBD2. This CDR3 region has 12 residues. Per germline, CDR1 MDHEN and CDR2 SYDVKM. V lost 7 bases, J lost 10 bases, and 6 bases stayed unmatched. As DNA, the CDR3 is TGTGCCAGCACTCAAAGCGGGAGAGAGCAGTTCTTC. Translated, it gives CASTQSGREQFF.

The V call is TRBV7-8, the J call TRBJ1-1; D may be TRBD1 (6 bases). The CDR3 length is 15 residues. CDR1 is SGHVS and CDR2 is FQNEAQ in the germline V gene. Trimming pared 1 base from V and 1 base from J, leaving 10 bases between. The CDR3 here is CASSLGGAANTEAFF. In DNA, the CDR3 is TGTGCCAGCAGCTTAGGGGGGGCGGCGAACACTGAAGCTTTCTTT.

In this sample, this clone turned up once. V gene TRBV6-5 combines with J gene TRBJ1-1, with D perhaps matching TRBD1 (6 bases). From germline, CDR1 is MNHEY and CDR2 SVGAGI. The CDR3 is 12 amino acids. V lost 5 bases, J lost 5 bases, and 9 bases lay in between. The CDR3 region has the DNA TGTGCCAGCAGTCTCGACAGGACTGAAGCTTTCTTT. Translation: CASSLDRTEAFF.

The chain employs TRBV28 and TRBJ2-5; possible D gene TRBD2, 6 bases. The end of the DNA fits TRBJ2-7 better, so the J call may be wrong. CDR1 and CDR2 (germline): MDHEN, SYDVKM. CDR3 length equals 14 residues. The CDR3 reads CASSRREVFYEQYF. The CDR3 nucleotides are TGTGCCAGCAGTCGAAGGGAGGTATTCTACGAGCAGTACTTC.

A few counts support this clone. This CDR3 is also generated by other DNA sequences in the sample. The genes are TRBV7-3 and TRBJ1-5; D is unresolved. Germline-derived CDR1 and CDR2 are SGHTA and FQGTGA. The CDR3 runs 13 residues. V was trimmed by 2 bases and J by 4 bases, leaving 6 bases between them. CDR3 coding DNA: TGTGCCAGCAGCTTAGGGCCAAATCAGCCCCAGCATTTT. Amino acid sequence: CASSLGPNQPQHF.

This sequence joins TRBV19 and TRBJ1-5, with D hard to call. V was clipped by 5 bases and J by 0 bases, with 14 bases between them. The germline V gene has CDR1 LNHDA and CDR2 SQIVND (reference sequence). The CDR3 consists of 16 residues. The CDR3 is CASSVVETFSNQPQHF. DNA for the CDR3: TGTGCCAGTAGTGTGGTAGAAACCTTTAGCAATCAGCCCCAGCATTTT.

The chain couples TRBV27 to TRBJ1-1; the D is unclear. Germline CDR1 and CDR2: MNHEY and SMNVEV (reference sequence). V was shortened by 8 bases and J by 1 base, with 5 bases between the two germline ends. The CDR3 is 11 residues long. The DNA of the CDR3 is TGTGCCAGCGCGAAGAACACTGAAGCTTTCTTT. Its protein product is CASAKNTEAFF.

The rearrangement joins TRBV4-2 to TRBJ1-3, with unresolved D. The CDR3 has 15 amino acids. Germline CDR1 is LGHNA and CDR2 is YNFKEQ. The V gene lost 0 bases and the J gene lost 9 bases, with 15 bases spanning the gap. CDR3: CASSQEEGSLSTIYF. The DNA of the CDR3 is TGTGCCAGCAGCCAAGAGGAAGGCAGTCTAAGCACCATATATTTT.